A single sample gave rise to the 12 T cell receptor beta chains below, sequenced in a study of OX40 agonist ivuxolimab in advanced cancers. Some clones are missing from TCRdb's copy, which holds only in-frame ones; the method was immunoSEQ multiplex PCR. Of roughly 30,000 clones in the sample, approximately 91% were seen once. The sample in question was CD4+ or CD8+ T cells sorted from blood, obtained in a trial of the OX40 agonist ivuxolimab. These receptors originate from an adult with an advanced solid tumor such as melanoma, head and neck, liver or kidney cancer.

The rearrangement joins TRBV28 to TRBJ2-7, with TRBD1 matching 9 bases. Germline V gives CDR1 MDHEN, CDR2 SYDVKM. V lost 3 bases, J lost 4 bases, and 4 bases stayed unmatched. This CDR3 has 14 amino acids. The CDR3 DNA reads TGTGCCAGCAGTTTCCCCGGGACAGGGTACGAGCAGTACTTC. Translating gives CASSFPGTGYEQYF.

This clone was counted a single time. The CDR3 loop reads CASTGRGDGCFF. CDR3 in DNA: TGTGCCAGCACCGGGAGGGGCGATGGTTGTTTCTTC. The chain couples TRBV7-9 to TRBJ2-1, with TRBD2 matching 8 bases. This CDR3 comprises 12 residues. After removal of 7 bases from V and 16 bases from J, the junction contained 12 bases not matched to a gene. In germline, CDR1 is SEHNR, CDR2 FQNEAQ (reference sequence).

The chain is built from TRBV6-6 and TRBJ1-2; D gene ambiguous. V was pared by 0 bases and J by 3 bases, with 8 bases between. This CDR3 spans 14 amino acids. CDR1 and CDR2 (germline): MNHNY, SVGAGI (reference sequence). CDR3 nucleotides: TGTGCCAGCAGTTACTCGAGAAGGGACTATGGCTACACCTTC. Translated: CASSYSRRDYGYTF.

V usage is TRBV19 and J usage is TRBJ2-5, with a weak D call TRBD2 (5 bases). Trimming cost V 6 bases and J 2 bases, with 10 bases left between them. The CDR3 length is 13 residues. Germline V gene lookup returns CDR1 LNHDA and CDR2 SQIVND (reference sequence). The CDR3 is CASSGVLQETQYF. The CDR3 nucleotides are TGTGCCAGTAGCGGGGTCCTTCAAGAGACCCAGTACTTC.

This clone is medium-sized. This chain uses TRBV2 with TRBJ2-1; tentatively, D is TRBD2 (6 bases). Germline V gene sequence: CDR1 SNHLY, CDR2 FYNNEI. The CDR3 is 14 residues long. V shed 10 bases and J shed 9 bases, with 22 bases lying between them. The CDR3 reads CANAGTESFGEQFF. The CDR3 nucleotides read TGTGCCAACGCCGGGACTGAGTCTTTCGGTGAGCAGTTCTTC.

The chain carries TRBV7-9 and TRBJ2-1, with 8 bases that match TRBD2. The CDR3 contains 15 residues. V was clipped by 7 bases and J by 7 bases; unmatched bases: 12. Looked up from germline, CDR1 is SEHNR and CDR2 is FQNEAQ (reference sequence). CDR3 nucleotides: TGTGCCAGCATGGAGAGCGGGAGCTTGGGGAATGAGCAGTTCTTC. Protein product: CASMESGSLGNEQFF.

The chain couples TRBV28 to TRBJ2-7; 8 bases agree with TRBD2. Trimming removed 5 bases from V and 3 bases from J; junction bases left unmatched: 6. The CDR3 totals 14 residues. Per the germline V gene, CDR1 is MDHEN and CDR2 is SYDVKM. CDR3 bases: TGTGCCAGCAGTCCTCGGGGGGGGCGCTACGAGCAGTACTTC. Protein: CASSPRGGRYEQYF.

V is TRBV7-1 and J is TRBJ2-7, with TRBD1 matching over 8 bases. TRBV7-1 has ORF status, its function being uncertain. The CDR3 has 14 residues. V was pared by 6 bases and J by 2 bases, with 6 bases of the junction left unmatched. CDR3 in amino acids: CASSIGQGAYEQYF. CDR3 nucleotide sequence: TGTGCCAGCAGTATAGGACAGGGAGCCTACGAGCAGTACTTC.

The chain couples TRBV4-1 to TRBJ1-2, with D maybe TRBD1 (5 bases). The CDR3 runs to 14 residues. The V end lost 1 base, the J end lost 12 bases, and 18 bases lay between the germline ends. Germline assignment: CDR1 MGHRA and CDR2 YSYEKL. The CDR3 nucleotides are TGCGCCAGCAGCCAAGTAAATTCGGCCGTGGGGGACACCTTC. Amino acids: CASSQVNSAVGDTF.

The chain uses TRBV6-6 and TRBJ1-1; D call uncertain. The CDR3 spans 13 residues. Trimming pared 1 base from V and 8 bases from J, leaving 11 bases between. Germline V lookup: CDR1 MNHNY, CDR2 SVGAGI (reference sequence). The CDR3 reads CASSYFRDLEAFF. In DNA, the CDR3 is TGTGCCAGCAGTTACTTTAGGGATCTAGAAGCTTTCTTT.

This sequence joins TRBV13 and TRBJ1-3; possible D gene TRBD1, 6 bases. CDR3 size: 15 residues. V was shortened by 3 bases and J by 4 bases, with 13 bases between the two germline ends. The germline V gene has CDR1 PRHDT and CDR2 FYEKMQ (reference sequence). In nucleotides, the CDR3 is TGTGCCAGCAGCTTCTATGGGACACCAGGAAACACCATATATTTT. It is translated as CASSFYGTPGNTIYF.

The V gene is TRBV5-4, the J gene TRBJ2-2; a weak D match, TRBD1 (5 bases). Per germline, CDR1 SGHNT and CDR2 YYREEE (reference sequence). V lost 2 bases to trimming and J lost 4 bases, with 15 bases between them. The CDR3 spans 16 residues. Written as DNA, the CDR3 is TGTGCCAGCAGCTTAGGGGTGACAGCAGGCACCGGGGAGCTGTTTTTT. Translation: CASSLGVTAGTGELFF.